Below, 11 T cell receptor beta chains from the same sample are listed, as sequenced in a study of T cells in Graves' hyperthyroidism and ophthalmopathy. RNA transcripts gave rise to amplified TCR beta CDR3 regions. The TCR CDR3 was amplified in a first-round RT-PCR using the HTBI primer set. TCRdb re-analysed the multiplex PCR reads in MiXCR, keeping a single row per CDR3 protein. The sample has more than 300,000 distinct CDR3 sequences, under 20% seen once; the top ten hold 40%. Sequenced material: blood. These receptors all stem from a man younger than 30 with Graves' ophthalmopathy.

This clonotype occurred a few times. The chain links TRBV5-8 to TRBJ2-2; D possibly corresponds to TRBD2 (5 bases). The CDR3 sequence is 14 residues long. V shed 0 bases and J shed 6 bases, with 9 bases lying between them. Germline assignment: CDR1 SGHTS and CDR2 YDEGEE. DNA of the CDR3: TGTGCCAGCAGCTTGGTGGTGGAGGCCGGGGAGCTGTTTTTT. It translates to CASSLVVEAGELFF.

Ten or more counts support this clonotype. The chain has TRBV5-1 and TRBJ2-7, with 8 nucleotides matching TRBD1. V gave up 4 bases and J gave up 7 bases; unmatched junction bases: 10. CDR3 length: 14 residues. CDR1 and CDR2 from the germline V gene are SGHRS and YFSETQ. The CDR3 sequence: CASSPGTGTGEQYF. The CDR3 nucleotides read TGCGCCAGCAGCCCCGGGACAGGTACGGGAGAGCAGTACTTC.

This clonotype was counted at least ten times. V is TRBV12-3 or TRBV12-4 and J is TRBJ1-5; 12 nucleotides agree with TRBD1. The CDR3 is 15 residues long. With V trimmed by 6 bases and J by 6 bases, 6 bases remained unmatched. In DNA, the CDR3 is TGTGCCAGCAGAAACCGGGACAGGGGGCCTCAGCCCCAGCATTTT. It encodes CASRNRDRGPQPQHF.

This clonotype was detected ten times or more. J is TRBJ1-5 and V is TRBV6-1, with unresolved D. The CDR3 is made up of 13 amino acids. V lost 5 bases, J lost 0 bases, and 5 bases lay in between. Germline CDR1 and CDR2: MNHNS and SASEGT. This chain's CDR3 is CASSYGSNQPQHF. DNA for the CDR3: TGTGCCAGCAGTTACGGTAGCAATCAGCCCCAGCATTTT.

The CDR3 DNA is TGCAGCCACCATACAGGGGGTGACACTGAAGCTTTCTTT. It yields the protein CSHHTGGDTEAFF. V is TRBV29-1 and J is TRBJ1-1; the match to TRBD1 covers 8 bases. Germline CDR1 and CDR2: SQVTM and ANQGSEA. V lost 8 bases to trimming and J lost 3 bases; unmatched junction nucleotides: 8. This CDR3 spans 13 amino acids.

This clonotype was counted many times. The V gene is TRBV11-1, the J gene TRBJ1-2, with a possible D match to TRBD1 (6 bases). The length of the CDR3 is 16 residues. Germline V gene data show CDR1 as SGHAT and CDR2 as FQDESV (reference sequence). V lost 5 bases and J lost 1, with 17 bases in between. The CDR3 sequence: CASSPPRTAVNYGYTF. The CDR3, as DNA: TGTGCCAGCAGCCCGCCCCGGACAGCAGTTAACTATGGCTACACCTTC. The full variable domain, its missing parts supplied by reference TRBV11-1 and TRBJ1-2, is EAEVAQSPRYKITEKSQAVAFWCDPISGHATLYWYRQILGQGPELLVQFQDESVVDDSQLPKDRFSAERLKGVDSTLKIQPAELGDSAMYLCASSPPRTAVNYGYTFGSGTRLTVV.

This clonotype appeared many times. The chain employs TRBV5-1 and TRBJ2-1; 10 bases are shared with TRBD2. Germline CDR1 SGHRS, CDR2 YFSETQ. This CDR3 comprises 15 residues. The J segment lost 1 base and the V segment lost 5 bases, leaving 3 bases of the junction unmatched. The CDR3 nucleotides read TGCGCCAGCAGTATACTAGCGGGGTCCTACAATGAGCAGTTCTTC. Its translation is CASSILAGSYNEQFF.

The rearrangement links TRBV10-3 to TRBJ2-1; 10 bases are shared with TRBD2. The CDR3 is 14 residues long. Germline lookup yields CDR1 ENHRY and CDR2 SYGVKD. V lost 6 bases to trimming and J lost 6 bases; unmatched junction nucleotides: 5. The CDR3 region is CAIRDSGGGNEQFF. The CDR3 region has the DNA TGTGCCATCAGGGACAGCGGGGGGGGCAATGAGCAGTTCTTC.

This clonotype has a count of ten or more. J is TRBJ2-3 and V is TRBV7-3, with D possibly being TRBD1 or TRBD2 (5 bases each). The germline V gene encodes CDR1 SGHTA and CDR2 FQGTGA. The CDR3 contains 14 residues. V was clipped by 5 bases and J by 2 bases, with 11 bases between them. CDR3 amino acids: CASSPGPFTDTQYF. CDR3 DNA: TGTGCCAGCAGCCCGGGGCCGTTCACAGATACGCAGTATTTT.

The chain recombines TRBV12-3 or TRBV12-4 with TRBJ1-4; a possible D gene is TRBD1 (5 bases). This CDR3 is built from 17 residues. Trimming stripped 2 bases from V and 5 bases from J, with 18 bases between. The CDR3 bases are TGTGCCAGCAGTTTAAGTCTCGTGGGACCGACAAATGAAAAACTGTTTTTT. This encodes CASSLSLVGPTNEKLFF.

This clonotype was seen ten or more times. This chain joins TRBV7-9 and TRBJ2-3; D gene unclear. The CDR3 covers 13 residues. Germline loops: CDR1 SEHNR, CDR2 FQNEAQ (reference sequence). Trimming shortened V by 0 bases and J by 5 bases, and 6 bases separated the two germline ends. CDR3 sequence reads: CASSLALGDTQYF. The CDR3 bases are TGTGCCAGCAGCTTAGCGCTCGGAGATACGCAGTATTTT.